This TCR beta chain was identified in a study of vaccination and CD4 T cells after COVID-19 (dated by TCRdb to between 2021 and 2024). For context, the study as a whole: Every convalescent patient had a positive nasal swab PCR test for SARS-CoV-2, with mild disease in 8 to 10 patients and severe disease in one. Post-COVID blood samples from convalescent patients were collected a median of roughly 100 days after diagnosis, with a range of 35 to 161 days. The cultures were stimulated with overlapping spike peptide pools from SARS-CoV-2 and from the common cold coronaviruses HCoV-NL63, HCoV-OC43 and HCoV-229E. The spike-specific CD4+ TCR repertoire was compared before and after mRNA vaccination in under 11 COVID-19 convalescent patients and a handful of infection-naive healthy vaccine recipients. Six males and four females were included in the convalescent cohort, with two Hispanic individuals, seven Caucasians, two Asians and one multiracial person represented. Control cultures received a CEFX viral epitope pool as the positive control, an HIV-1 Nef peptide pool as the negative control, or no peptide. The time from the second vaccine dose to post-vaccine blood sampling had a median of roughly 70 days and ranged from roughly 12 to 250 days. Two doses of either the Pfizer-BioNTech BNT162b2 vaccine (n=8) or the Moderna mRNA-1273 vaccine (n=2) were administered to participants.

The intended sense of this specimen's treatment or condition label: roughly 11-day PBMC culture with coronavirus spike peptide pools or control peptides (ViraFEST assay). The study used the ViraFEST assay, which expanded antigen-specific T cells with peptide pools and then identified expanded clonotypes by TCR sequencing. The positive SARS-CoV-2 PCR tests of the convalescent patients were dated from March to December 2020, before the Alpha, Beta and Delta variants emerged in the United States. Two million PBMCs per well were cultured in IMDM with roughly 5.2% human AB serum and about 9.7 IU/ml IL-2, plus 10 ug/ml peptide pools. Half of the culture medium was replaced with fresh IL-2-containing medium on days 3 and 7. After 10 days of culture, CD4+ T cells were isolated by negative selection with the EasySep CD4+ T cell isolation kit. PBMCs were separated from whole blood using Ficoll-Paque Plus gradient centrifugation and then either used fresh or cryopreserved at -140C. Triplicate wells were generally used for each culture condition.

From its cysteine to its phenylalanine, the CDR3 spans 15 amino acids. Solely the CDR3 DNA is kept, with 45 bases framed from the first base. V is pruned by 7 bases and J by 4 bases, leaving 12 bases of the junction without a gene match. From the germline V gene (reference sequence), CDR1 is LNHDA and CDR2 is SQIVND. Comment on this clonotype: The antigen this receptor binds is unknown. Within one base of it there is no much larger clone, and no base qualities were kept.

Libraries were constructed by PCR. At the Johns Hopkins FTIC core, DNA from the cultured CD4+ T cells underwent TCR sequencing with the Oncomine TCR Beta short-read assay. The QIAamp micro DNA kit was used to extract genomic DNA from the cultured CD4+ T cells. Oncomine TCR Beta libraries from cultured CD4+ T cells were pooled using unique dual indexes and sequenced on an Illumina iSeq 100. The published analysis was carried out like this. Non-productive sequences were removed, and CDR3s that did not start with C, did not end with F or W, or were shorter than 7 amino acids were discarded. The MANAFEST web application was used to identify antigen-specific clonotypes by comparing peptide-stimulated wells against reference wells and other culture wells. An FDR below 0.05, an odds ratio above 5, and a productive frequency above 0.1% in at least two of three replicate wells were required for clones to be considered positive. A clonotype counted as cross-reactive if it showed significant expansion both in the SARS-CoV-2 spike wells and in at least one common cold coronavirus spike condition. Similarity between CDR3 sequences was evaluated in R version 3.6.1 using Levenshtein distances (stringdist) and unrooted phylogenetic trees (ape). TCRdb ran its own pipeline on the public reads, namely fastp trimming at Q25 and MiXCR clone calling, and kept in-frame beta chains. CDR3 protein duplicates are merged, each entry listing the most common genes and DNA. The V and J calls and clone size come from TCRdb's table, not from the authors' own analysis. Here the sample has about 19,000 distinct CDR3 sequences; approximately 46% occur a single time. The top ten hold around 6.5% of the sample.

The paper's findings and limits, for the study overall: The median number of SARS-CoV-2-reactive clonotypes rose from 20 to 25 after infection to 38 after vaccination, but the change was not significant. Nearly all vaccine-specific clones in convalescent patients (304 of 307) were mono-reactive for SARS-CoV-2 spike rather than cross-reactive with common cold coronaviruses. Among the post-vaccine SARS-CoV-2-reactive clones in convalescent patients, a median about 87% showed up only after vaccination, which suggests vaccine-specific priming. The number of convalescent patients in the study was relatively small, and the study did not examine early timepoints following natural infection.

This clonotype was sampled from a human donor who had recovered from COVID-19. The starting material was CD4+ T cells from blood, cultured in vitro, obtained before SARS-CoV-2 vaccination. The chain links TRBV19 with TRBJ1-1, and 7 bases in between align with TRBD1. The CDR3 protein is CASTPGRGLGTEAFF. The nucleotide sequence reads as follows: TGTGCCAGTACCCCCGGGAGGGGGCTGGGCACTGAAGCTTTCTTT.